This passage covers 13 T cell receptor beta chains from one sample sequenced in a study of cytomegalovirus exposure and HLA in healthy donors. The study ran its PCR with 60 Vbeta and 13 Jbeta primers. Assay used: immunoSEQ multiplex PCR; TCRdb lists only in-frame clones, some missing. In the table there are 150,000 to 200,000 clones, about 80% of which are singletons. The sample taken for sequencing was PBMCs. These receptors were taken from a man younger than 30 in good health and CMV-seronegative.

This clone was counted once. This chain connects TRBV6-5 to TRBJ1-1; 7 bases fit TRBD1. Germline trimming cut 5 bases from V and 4 bases from J; bases unmatched to any gene: 10. The CDR3 contains 15 residues. Germline-derived CDR1 and CDR2 are MNHEY and SVGAGI. CDR3 nucleotides: TGTGCCAGCAGTCACAACAGGGGAAAGTTCACTGAAGCTTTCTTT. As protein: CASSHNRGKFTEAFF.

This clone was counted a single time. J is TRBJ2-7 and V is TRBV5-3, with TRBD2 matching 9 bases. TRBV5-3 counts as an open reading frame of uncertain function. The CDR3 extends over 14 amino acids. Trimming removed 4 bases from V and 2 bases from J; junction bases left unmatched: 4. CDR3 nucleotides: TGTGCCAGAAGCGCTAGCGGGGCCACCTACGAGCAGTACTTC. It encodes CARSASGATYEQYF.

V usage is TRBV4-2 and J usage is TRBJ2-5; 9 positions agree with TRBD2. CDR1 LGHNA and CDR2 YNFKEQ come from the germline V gene. V lost 2 bases and J lost 5; bases outside the gene matches: 6. The CDR3 is 15 amino acids. CDR3 protein: CASSQLAGVLETQYF. The DNA for the CDR3 is TGTGCCAGCAGCCAATTAGCGGGAGTCTTGGAGACCCAGTACTTC.

The chain uses TRBV11-1 and TRBJ2-1, with a tentative D call TRBD1 (6 bases). The CDR3 runs 14 residues. V dropped 2 bases and J dropped 6 bases, with 11 bases sitting between them. In germline, CDR1 is SGHAT, CDR2 FQDESV (reference sequence). The CDR3 region is CASSLLTGRNEQFF. The CDR3 bases are TGTGCCAGCAGCTTATTGACAGGTCGCAATGAGCAGTTCTTC.

The sample holds a few counts of this clone. This rearrangement joins TRBV25-1 to TRBJ2-1; TRBD2 matches at 9 bases. Germline V gene sequence: CDR1 MGHDK, CDR2 SYGVNS. V was pared by 6 bases and J by 5 bases, with 5 bases of the junction left unmatched. The CDR3 extends over 14 amino acids. CDR3 sequence reads: CASRGRGGDNEQFF. The DNA of the CDR3 is TGTGCCAGCAGGGGGCGGGGGGGGGACAATGAGCAGTTCTTC.

The chain recombines TRBV21-1 with TRBJ2-3; the table calls TRBD2, which could not be checked here. TRBV21-1 is shown as a pseudogene. The CDR3 extends over 15 amino acids. CDR3 amino acids: CASSKESGGPDTQYF. The CDR3 DNA follows: TGTGCCAGCAGCAAAGAATCGGGGGGCCCGGATACGCAGTATTTT.

The rearrangement uses TRBV7-2 and TRBJ2-7; weak D call: TRBD2 (5 bases). The V and J ends lost 0 bases and 11 bases respectively, with 14 bases between them. The CDR3 is 13 amino acids. CDR1 and CDR2 from the germline V gene are SGHTA and FQGNSA. CDR3 loop: CASSLARADFKYF. The CDR3 DNA reads TGTGCCAGCAGCTTAGCGAGGGCAGATTTTAAGTACTTC.

The chain combines TRBV7-8 with TRBJ1-5; D unresolved. There are 13 residues in the CDR3. The V gene's germline CDR1 is SGHVS and CDR2 FQNEAQ. V gave up 5 bases and J gave up 3 bases, with 8 bases separating them. In nucleotides, the CDR3 is TGTGCCAGCAGCCCATTGTCCAATCAGCCCCAGCATTTT. Its translation: CASSPLSNQPQHF.

The V call is TRBV7-9, the J call TRBJ1-2; D is uncertain. V lost 2 bases and J lost 2, with 12 bases in between. The CDR3 spans 15 residues. CDR1 and CDR2 from the germline V gene are SEHNR and FQNEAQ (reference sequence). The CDR3: CASSLYSMLNYGYTF. The CDR3 coding sequence is TGTGCCAGCAGCTTATACAGCATGTTAAACTATGGCTACACCTTC.

This clone has more than one count but fewer than ten. V is TRBV13 and J is TRBJ1-2; 8 nucleotides agree with TRBD1. V gave up 2 bases and J gave up 0 bases; unmatched junction bases: 2. The CDR3 contains 15 residues. Germline CDR1 reads PRHDT; CDR2 reads FYEKMQ (reference sequence). The CDR3 here is CASSLLDRANYGYTF. The CDR3 DNA is TGTGCCAGCAGCTTACTGGACAGGGCTAACTATGGCTACACCTTC.

This chain joins TRBV2 and TRBJ1-2, with 8 bases that match TRBD1. This CDR3 contains 16 residues. The germline gives CDR1 SNHLY, CDR2 FYNNEI. Trimming at V came to 3 bases and at J to 5 bases, leaving 11 bases not matched to a gene. CDR3 DNA sequence: TGTGCCAGCAGTGACGAACAGGGGGAATTGGGTTATGGCTACACCTTC. Amino acid sequence: CASSDEQGELGYGYTF. Supplemented by reference TRBV2 and TRBJ1-2, the full variable domain reads EPEVTQTPSHQVTQMGQEVILRCVPISNHLYFYWYRQILGQKVEFLVSFYNNEISEKSEIFDDQFSVERPDGSNFTLKIRSTKLEDSAMYFCASSDEQGELGYGYTFGSGTRLTVV.

J is TRBJ2-7 and V is TRBV6-1, with 9 bases fitting TRBD1. This CDR3 is 15 amino acids long. Germline V gene lookup returns CDR1 MNHNS and CDR2 SASEGT. J lost 3 bases, V lost 6 bases, and 9 bases had no gene match. The CDR3 DNA is TGTGCCAGCAGCCCCTCCGGGACAGGGAACTACGAGCAGTACTTC. It specifies CASSPSGTGNYEQYF.

This clone was counted once. The rearrangement uses TRBV11-2 and TRBJ2-7; D might be TRBD2 (5 bases). Trimming shortened V by 5 bases and J by 1 base, and 12 bases separated the two germline ends. The CDR3 extends over 14 amino acids. CDR1 is SGHAT, CDR2 FQNNGV, per germline. CDR3 amino acids: CASSHMDWSYEQYF. In nucleotides, the CDR3 is TGTGCCAGCAGCCATATGGACTGGTCCTACGAGCAGTACTTC.